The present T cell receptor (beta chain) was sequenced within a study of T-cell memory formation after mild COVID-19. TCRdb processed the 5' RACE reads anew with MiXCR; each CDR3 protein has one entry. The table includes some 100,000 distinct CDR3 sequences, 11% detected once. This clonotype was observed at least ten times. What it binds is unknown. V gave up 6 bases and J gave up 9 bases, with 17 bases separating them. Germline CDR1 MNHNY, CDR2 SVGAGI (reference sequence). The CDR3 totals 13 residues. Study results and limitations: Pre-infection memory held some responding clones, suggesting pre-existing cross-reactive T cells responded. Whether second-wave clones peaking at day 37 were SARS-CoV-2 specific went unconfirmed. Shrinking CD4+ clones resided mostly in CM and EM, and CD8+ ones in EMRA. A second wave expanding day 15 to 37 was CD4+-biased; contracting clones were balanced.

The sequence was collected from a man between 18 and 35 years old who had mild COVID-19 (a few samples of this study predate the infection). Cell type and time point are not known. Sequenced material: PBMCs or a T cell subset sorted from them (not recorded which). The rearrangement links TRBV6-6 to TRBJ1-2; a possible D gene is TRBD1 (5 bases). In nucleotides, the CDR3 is TGTGCCAGCAGCCCCCTTCCGGGGCTTAGCTACACCTTC. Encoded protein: CASSPLPGLSYTF.